Given below is one TCR beta chain in context. This clone showed up just a few times. It lacks a known antigen. Per-base quality was not reported, and no clone a single base away is much larger than it. The cohort was made up of approximately 670 healthy bone marrow donors. Cohort members were all nominally healthy when sampled, although unrecorded immune exposures were likely present. The donor tested CMV seropositive and was one of the 289 seropositive cohort members. Every donor gave a peripheral blood sample, and the peripheral blood mononuclear cells from that sample were used for TCR beta sequencing. The Qiagen DNeasy Blood Extraction Kit was used to extract genomic DNA from the blood cell samples. This entry comes from a study of cytomegalovirus exposure and HLA in healthy donors listed by TCRdb under 2017. About the study as a whole: In an earlier analysis of roughly 500 of the donors, less than 350 Gb of sequence data and some 100 million unique TCR beta sequences from 150 million to 200 million T cells were reported. An early release covering roughly 600 HLA-typed donors comprised roughly 300 gigabases of sequencing data and around 80 million unique TCR sequences. Of the 300 to 400 genotyped donors, over 65% fell in the genetic ancestry cluster associated with self-reported Caucasian donors. The aim of the study was to test whether cataloging public T cell receptors could identify signatures of past pathogen exposure. Using immunosequencing, the study profiled T cell repertoires from 666 subjects and related those repertoires to cytomegalovirus serostatus. Besides the first cohort of 666 subjects, a separate validation cohort made up of roughly 120 different subjects was used. The study combined high-throughput TCR immunosequencing, statistical association of individual TCRs with disease status, and machine learning to predict cytomegalovirus infection status. A later analysis re-examined previously published TCR beta repertoires from 600 to 700 donors and added high-resolution HLA genotyping to investigate patterns of TCR occurrence. Rather than using new phenotypic data, the later analysis identified candidate immune exposures from TCR beta sequences and from how often those sequences occurred across donors. An earlier analysis of some 500 of the donors used high-throughput TCR beta sequencing to judge whether each TCR beta V gene segment behaved as functional or pseudogenic. Alongside the repertoire data, information on donor age, sex, ethnicity and CMV serostatus was compiled. A later genetic analysis took genome-wide SNP genotypes for about 55% of the roughly 700 donors and used that subset as a discovery cohort. Every repertoire in the discovery cohort had been generated on one and the same sequencing platform. Class I and class II HLA loci were covered by the typing at four-digit resolution. The number of typed donors differed by locus: about 629-630 for A, B, C, DRB1 and DQB1; approximately 520 for DQA1; approximately 600 for DPA1; and about 470 for DPB1. Several DR-DQ haplotypes were treated as single units for association and clustering because of strong linkage in the cohort. Across 300 to 400 genotyped donors of the cohort, an average of roughly 250,000 unique TCR beta nucleotide sequences per donor were sequenced, and 15% to 20% of those sequences were non-productive. Study-wide findings and limitations: Assigning TCR associations to individual alleles was difficult when HLA alleles, especially DR and DQ, strongly co-occurred. Cytomegalovirus status was reported to be diagnosed by the classifier with high specificity and sensitivity in both the original and validation cohorts. A later analysis found that TCR association rates varied across HLA loci, with DRB1 alleles showing the most associated TCRs and HLA-C alleles the fewest. Three of the identified cytomegalovirus-associated TCR beta chains were confirmed in vitro to be specific for cytomegalovirus antigens. Because HLA typing was missing for some donors at each locus, association tests included only the typed subset. Most TCR sequences were seen in very few donors, while some public TCRs were found in many individuals. A later genetic analysis reported fewer N-insertions in productive TCRs among donors in an Asian-associated ancestry cluster than the roughly 700-donor mean. Sequencing depth was assumed to be roughly uniform across donors in the presence/absence analyses, though that assumption may not hold. A later analysis associated about 17,000 TCR beta sequences with specific HLA alleles at a false discovery rate of 0.05. An association between a missense DCLRE1C variant and V-gene and J-gene trimming of TCR beta chains was found in a later genetic analysis and replicated in an independent cohort. A later analysis found that most CMV-associated TCR beta chains appeared HLA-restricted, with HLA associations seemingly driven largely by CMV exposure. In the study, roughly 160 TCR beta chains were listed as associated with cytomegalovirus. According to a later analysis, parvovirus B19, influenza, CMV and Epstein-Barr virus appeared linked to several top co-occurrence clusters. In an earlier analysis of about 600 of the donors, most TCR beta V segments appeared in productive rearrangements about 87% or about 30% of the time, broadly matching IMGT annotations. The 87-base-pair reads could not distinguish some IMGT-functional V segments, including TRBV6-2 and TRBV6-3, so those segments were excluded. In a later analysis, HLA-associated TCR beta chains showed more clonal expansion and lower generation probabilities than non-associated chains that were equally common. Fewer than 20 rarely observed V segments, including chromosome 9 orphons, were excluded from the earlier analysis of a few hundred of the donors because counts were too low. In this cohort, only TCR beta chains were sequenced, and detectable features were limited by the absence of alpha or paired-chain data. CMV serostatus was the only immune exposure information available for the cohort. Linkage disequilibrium might explain the correlated functional status among segregating V segments, but an unknown experimental factor could not be excluded. A further reported finding was that TCR beta sequences accurately predicted the HLA-A and HLA-B alleles for most subjects in the first cohort. A group of highly shared sequence variants was considered likely to be a technical artifact of the sequencing pipeline. It was suggested by the authors that the approach could potentially be generalized to other disease states and immunological phenotypes.

The library was generated by the immunoSEQ multiplex PCR assay. A mixture of 60 forward primers for TCR Vbeta segments and 13 reverse primers for TCR Jbeta segments was used in the multiplex PCR. A multiplex PCR assay on genomic DNA amplified the CDR3 region of rearranged TCR beta genes. The amplified TCR beta libraries were sequenced on the Illumina HiSeq System as 87-base-pair reads. Per the source publication's procedure: Across the 670 or so repertoires, a later analysis counted 60 million to 90 million unique TCR beta chains, approximately 10 million of which were shared by at least two donors. A nearest-neighbor algorithm error-corrected the raw reads and collapsed the reads into unique sequences, merging closely related sequences to remove PCR and sequencing errors. Alignment of CDR3 sequences to IMGT reference sequences was used to assign V, D and J gene segments. For a sequence to be retained, a match of at least six nucleotides was required to both a V gene segment and a J gene segment. Rearrangements were called productive when the CDR3 lacked stop codons and stayed in frame with V and J; all others were non-productive. CDR3 was defined according to IMGT convention as the region running from the second conserved V-encoded cysteine to the conserved J-encoded phenylalanine. The earlier analysis of about 640 of the donors excluded any sequence lacking an unambiguous match to a single V gene segment. In an earlier analysis of some 590 of the donors, a V segment was called functional when productive rearrangements were above 56.7%, and segregating when the standard deviation between donors exceeded 5%. A statistical classification framework was built for diagnosing cytomegalovirus status from the catalog of TCR beta chain sequences. A later analysis assigned V and J genes by comparing TCR nucleotide sequences with IMGT/GENE-DB human TR gene sequences. A later analysis assigned CDR3 sequences and most-parsimonious VDJ recombination scenarios with the TCRdist pipeline. In a later analysis, every TCR beta chain was defined by the combination of its CDR3 amino acid sequence and its V-gene family, and reads without a unique V-gene family were dropped. As a way to deal with suspected cross-contamination and a sequencing artifact, a later analysis dropped approximately 590 nucleotide sequences that were highly shared and had low generation probability. For each public chain, a later analysis derived a clonal expansion index from normalized ranks of inferred template counts within each repertoire. In a later analysis, generation probabilities were computed with a VDJ recombination model fitted to out-of-frame rearrangements, and the resulting probabilities were checked against IGoR. A later analysis scored TCR-TCR, TCR-HLA and TCR-CMV co-occurrence with hypergeometric tests, applying a repertoire-size bias correction to TCR pairs. A later analysis estimated false discovery rates by permuting HLA or CMV assignments 20 times. A later analysis grouped co-occurring TCRs with DBSCAN, adding TCRdist sequence similarity when clustering within HLA-allele-positive subsets. Co-occurrence clustering excluded repertoires with fewer than 30,000 or more than 120,000 public chains, plus five with anomalous nucleotide sharing. TCRdb retrieved this table from immuneACCESS and kept in-frame rearrangements only. Not all clones are present; in checked studies, unresolved V genes account for under half, and no reason is known for the remainder. That table gives V, J and clone size, and the DNA gave D and trimming. In this sample the table shows 85,000 to 110,000 clones, around 82% of which occur a single time. The ten largest clones represent 9% to 12% of the sample.

The CDR3, from cysteine to phenylalanine, totals 15 residues. Just CDR3 DNA is preserved here, 45 bases in frame from base 1. Trimming leaves V shorter by 4 bases and J shorter by 4 bases, with the junction holding 8 bases beyond the gene matches. CDR1 and CDR2 were assigned from the germline V gene as MNHEY and SVGAGI. The chain couples TRBV6-5 to TRBJ2-5, with 8 bases aligning to TRBD2. The specimen was PBMCs. This clonotype was obtained from a woman aged 18-29 years in good health and CMV-seropositive. CDR3 protein: CASSSPSGGGETQYF. Here is the DNA: TGTGCCAGCAGTTCCCCCTCGGGGGGGGGAGAGACCCAGTACTTC.